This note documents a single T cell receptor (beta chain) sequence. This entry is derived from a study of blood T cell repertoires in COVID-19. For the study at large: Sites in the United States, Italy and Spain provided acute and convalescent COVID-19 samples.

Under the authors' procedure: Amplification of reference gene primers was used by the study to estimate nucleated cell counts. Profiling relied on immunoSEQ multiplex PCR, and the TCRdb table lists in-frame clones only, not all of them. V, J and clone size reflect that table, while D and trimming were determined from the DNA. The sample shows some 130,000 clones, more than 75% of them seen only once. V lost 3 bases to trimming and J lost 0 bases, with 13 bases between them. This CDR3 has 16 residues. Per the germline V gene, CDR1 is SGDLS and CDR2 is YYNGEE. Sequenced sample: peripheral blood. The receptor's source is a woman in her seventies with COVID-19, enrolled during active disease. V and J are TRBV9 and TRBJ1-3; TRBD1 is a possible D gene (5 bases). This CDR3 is CASSALGRDSGNTIYF. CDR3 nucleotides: TGTGCCAGCAGCGCTTTGGGGCGGGACTCTGGAAACACCATATATTTT.